This T cell receptor beta chain was retrieved from a study of T-cell reconstitution after alpha-beta-depleted transplantation in children. Findings and limits, study-wide: Reportedly, alpha-beta T cells present about two months post-transplant originated from several hundred expanded clones of graft origin. In some patients, recipient T cells and intrathymic progenitors surviving conditioning explained high day-60 diversity. A year had passed since transplant, and T-cell counts and diversity by then came mostly from newly produced T cells.

As concerns this clonotype: The antigen is undetermined.

TCRbeta library construction was performed incorporating unique molecular identifiers. A single record per CDR3 protein comes from TCRdb applying MiXCR to the PCR reads. The sample carries 400,000 to 450,000 distinct CDR3 sequences, over 40% recorded once. The TCR sequence derives from a girl aged 2 to 9 with aplastic anemia, due to receive a stem cell transplant. Material: PBMCs, obtained before TCRalphabeta/CD19-depleted stem cell transplant.

CDR3 residues: CASSEGQGFDSNQPQHF. CDR3 nucleotide sequence: TGTGCCAGCAGTGAAGGACAGGGTTTCGATAGCAATCAGCCCCAGCATTTT. The rearrangement joins TRBV2 to TRBJ1-5, with TRBD1 identical over 7 bases. This CDR3 has 17 residues. V was clipped by 1 base and J by 0 bases; unmatched bases: 6. The germline V gene has CDR1 SNHLY and CDR2 FYNNEI.